The entry that follows covers one T cell receptor beta chain sequence. A junction end diverges from the germline sequence, so it may reflect a read error. Using immunoSEQ multiplex PCR, the repertoire was profiled, and TCRdb retains in-frame clones only, with some absent. Among 45,000 or so clones listed, around 89% were seen once. The CDR3 extends over 16 amino acids. Germline values: CDR1 SSHAT, CDR2 FNYEAQ (reference sequence). This sample is drawn from a study of T cell changes during pregnancy in multiple sclerosis. This chain uses TRBV7-7 with TRBJ2-1, with D tentatively TRBD2 (5 bases). The sequence was obtained from a female donor in good health, enrolled as a control in a pregnancy study. Here the sequenced sample was CD8+ T cells from peripheral blood mononuclear cells, taken after pregnancy. For the CDR3, the DNA is TGTGCTAGCAGCCCGGACTTGTTCAGCTCCTACAATGAGCAGTTCTTC. The encoded protein is CASSPDLFSSYNEQFF.